A selection of T cell receptor beta chains follows, all from one sample in a study of metastatic and nonmetastatic thyroid tumors. TCRdb reanalyzed the PCR reads via MiXCR. This table has 30,000 to 35,000 clones, roughly a fifth appearing once. Sequencing was done on a sample of blood. The origin of the receptors is a female donor with papillary thyroid cancer or a benign thyroid nodule (not recorded which). Some clones in this sample may be carry-over from other donors' samples. CDR3s include the opening cysteine and the closing phenylalanine or tryptophan. A D gene is named only where the DNA matches it firmly. Clone size is given for some rows only: seen once, a few or many times, or a class if the clone is expanded.

size	D	V	J	CDR3	DNA
few	NA	TRBV18	TRBJ2-3	CASSPPLYGADTQYF	TGTGCCAGCTCACCACCACTATATGGGGCAGATACGCAGTATTTT
many	NA	TRBV7-9	TRBJ2-3	CASSSEWAARNTDTQYF	TGTGCCAGCAGCTCCGAGTGGGCGGCTAGAAACACAGATACGCAGTATTTT
many	TRBD1	TRBV5-8	TRBJ2-5	CASSLSGTVKETQYF	TGTGCCAGCAGTCTTTCCGGGACAGTTAAAGAGACCCAGTACTTC
many	NA	TRBV10-1	TRBJ1-1	CASSGLPGRPGDTEAFF	TGCGCCAGCAGTGGCCTACCGGGACGGCCTGGGGACACTGAAGCTTTCTTT
many	TRBD1	TRBV7-2	TRBJ2-7	CASSRRDRALYEQYF	TGTGCCAGCAGCCGCCGGGACAGGGCCCTGTACGAGCAGTACTTC
NA	NA	TRBV28	TRBJ2-7	CASSEMSSDEQYF	TGTGCCAGCAGTGAGATGAGTAGTGACGAGCAGTACTTC
many	NA	TRBV6-2/TRBV6-3	TRBJ1-4	CASRDKWNEKLFF	TGTGCCAGTCGCGACAAGTGGAATGAAAAACTGTTTTTT
NA	NA	TRBV5-1	TRBJ1-2	CASSTDRFYGYTF	TGCGCCAGCAGCACCGACAGATTCTATGGCTACACCTTC
medium-sized	NA	TRBV19	TRBJ1-5	CASSITGKGNQPQHF	TGTGCCAGTAGTATCACAGGGAAAGGGAATCAGCCCCAGCATTTT
NA	NA	TRBV20-1	TRBJ2-3	CSARDPRGLTDTQYF	TGCAGTGCTAGAGATCCGAGGGGCCTCACAGATACGCAGTATTTT
many	NA	TRBV12-3/TRBV12-4	TRBJ2-3	CASSTIPSTDTQYF	TGTGCCAGCAGTACGATCCCCAGCACAGATACGCAGTATTTT
NA	NA	TRBV5-1	TRBJ2-6	CASSLAVANVLTF	TGCGCCAGCAGCTTGGCTGTGGCCAACGTCCTGACTTTC
many	NA	TRBV20-1	TRBJ1-1	CSARDGDTVNTEAFF	TGCAGTGCTAGGGACGGGGACACGGTGAACACTGAAGCTTTCTTT
many	NA	TRBV19	TRBJ1-3	CASTGRNSGNTIYF	TGTGCCAGTACAGGACGGAACTCTGGAAACACCATATATTTT
many	TRBD1	TRBV19	TRBJ1-3	CASSLEMGQGISGNTIYF	TGTGCCAGTAGTTTGGAGATGGGACAGGGGATCTCTGGAAACACCATATATTTT
few	NA	TRBV28	TRBJ2-1	CASSLEPPYNEQFF	TGTGCCAGCAGTTTAGAGCCTCCCTACAATGAGCAGTTCTTC
many	NA	TRBV12-3/TRBV12-4	TRBJ1-5	CASTWTNQPQHF	TGTGCCAGTACCTGGACGAATCAGCCCCAGCATTTT
NA	TRBD2	TRBV10-1	TRBJ2-1	CASSAGTTGYNEQFF	TGCGCCAGCAGTGCCGGGACTACGGGCTACAATGAGCAGTTCTTC
many	NA	TRBV4-2	TRBJ1-5	CASSQDGTHSNQPQHF	TGTGCCAGCAGCCAAGATGGGACGCATAGCAATCAGCCCCAGCATTTT
NA	TRBD1	TRBV7-9	TRBJ1-1	CASSLTGADTEAFF	TGTGCCAGCAGCTTGACAGGGGCGGACACTGAAGCTTTCTTT
medium-sized	NA	TRBV24-1	TRBJ2-7	CATSDAYEQYF	TGTGCCACCAGTGATGCCTACGAGCAGTACTTC
many	NA	TRBV20-1	TRBJ2-7	CSAAGQRDPYEQYF	TGCAGTGCAGCGGGACAGAGGGATCCCTACGAGCAGTACTTC
many	NA	TRBV4-3	TRBJ2-5	CASSQGDGTQYF	TGCGCCAGCAGCCAAGGAGATGGGACCCAGTACTTC
few	NA	TRBV6-1	TRBJ2-3	CASSGLSDTQYF	TGTGCCAGCAGTGGGTTATCAGATACGCAGTATTTT
NA	NA	TRBV28	TRBJ2-1	CASSLSWGANEQFF	TGTGCCAGCAGTTTGAGTTGGGGGGCGAATGAGCAGTTCTTC
few	TRBD2	TRBV12-3/TRBV12-4	TRBJ2-5	CASSPLAGGRETQYF	TGTGCCAGCAGTCCTCTAGCGGGGGGGCGGGAGACCCAGTACTTC
few	TRBD1	TRBV6-1	TRBJ2-1	CASSATLQGSLFF	TGTGCCAGCAGTGCCACCTTACAGGGGTCTTTGTTCTTC
few	TRBD2	TRBV10-2	TRBJ2-7	CASSGRLAGGPYYEQYF	TGCGCCAGCAGTGGGAGACTAGCGGGAGGGCCGTATTACGAGCAGTACTTC
many	NA	TRBV6-1	TRBJ1-3	CASSPGSSGNTIYF	TGTGCCAGCAGTCCAGGGTCCTCTGGAAACACCATATATTTT
many	TRBD2	TRBV7-9	TRBJ2-7	CASSLPGLAGSEQYF	TGTGCCAGCAGCCTACCGGGACTAGCGGGTTCCGAGCAGTACTTC
many	NA	TRBV20-1	TRBJ1-2	CSARALAGYTF	TGCAGTGCTAGAGCTCTAGCTGGCTACACCTTC
many	TRBD1	TRBV7-2	TRBJ1-1	CASSLGRNGRGGRTEAFF	TGTGCCAGCAGCTTAGGGAGGAACGGTAGAGGGGGCCGAACTGAAGCTTTCTTT
NA	NA	TRBV6-2/TRBV6-3	TRBJ2-1	CASRRGNEQFF	TGTGCCAGCAGGAGAGGAAATGAGCAGTTCTTC
many	NA	TRBV5-1	TRBJ2-2	CASSFRDGNTGELFF	TGCGCCAGCAGCTTCCGGGACGGGAACACCGGGGAGCTGTTTTTT
many	NA	TRBV19	TRBJ2-7	CASSSRNDEQYF	TGTGCCAGTAGTAGCAGGAACGACGAGCAGTACTTC